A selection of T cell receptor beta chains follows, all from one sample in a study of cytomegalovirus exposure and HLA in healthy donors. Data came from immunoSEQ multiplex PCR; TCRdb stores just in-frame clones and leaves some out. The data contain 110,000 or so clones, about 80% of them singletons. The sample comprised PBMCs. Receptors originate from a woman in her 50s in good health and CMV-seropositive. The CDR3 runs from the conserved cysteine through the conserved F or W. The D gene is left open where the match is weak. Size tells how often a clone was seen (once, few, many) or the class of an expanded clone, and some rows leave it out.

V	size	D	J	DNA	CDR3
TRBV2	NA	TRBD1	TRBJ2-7	TGTGCCAGCGGACTCGACAGGGTGAGCTACGAGCAGTACTTC	CASGLDRVSYEQYF
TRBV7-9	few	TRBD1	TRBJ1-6	TGTGCCAGCAGCTCGGGACAGACCCATTCACCCCTCCACTTT	CASSSGQTHSPLHF
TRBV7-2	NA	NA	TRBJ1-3	TGTGCCAGCAGCTCCATGCAGGGGTCTGGAAACACCATATATTTT	CASSSMQGSGNTIYF
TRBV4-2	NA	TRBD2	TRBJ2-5	TGTGCCAGCAGCCAAGGACTAGCGCTAGAGACCCAGTACTTC	CASSQGLALETQYF
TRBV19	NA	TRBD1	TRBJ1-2	TGTGCCAGCGAACCAGGACAGGCCTGGGAAGTAGGCTACACCTTC	CASEPGQAWEVGYTF
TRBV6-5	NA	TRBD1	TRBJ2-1	TGTGCCAGCAGCCTGACAGGACAGGGGAATGAGCAGTTCTTC	CASSLTGQGNEQFF
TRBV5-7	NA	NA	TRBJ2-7	TGTGCCAGCAGCTTGCGTGTCGGCGAGCGGCCGACCTACGAGCAGTACTTC	CASSLRVGERPTYEQYF
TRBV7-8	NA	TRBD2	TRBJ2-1	TGTGCCAGCAGCTGGACTAGCGGGAGTATCTATGAGCAGTTCTTC	CASSWTSGSIYEQFF
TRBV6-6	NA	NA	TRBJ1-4	TGTGCCAGCAGGGGCAGGACTCGGGAAAAACTGTTTTTT	CASRGRTREKLFF
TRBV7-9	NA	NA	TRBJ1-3	TGTTCCAGCAGCTTAACAGGCTCTGGAAACACCATATATTTT	CSSSLTGSGNTIYF
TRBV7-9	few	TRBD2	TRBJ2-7	TGTGCCAGCATCGATATTGGCGGGACTAGCGGCTACGAGCAGTACTTC	CASIDIGGTSGYEQYF
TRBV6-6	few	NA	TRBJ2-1	TGTGCCAGCAGTTACGGGCCTCCCCTTGACAATGAGCAGTTCTTC	CASSYGPPLDNEQFF
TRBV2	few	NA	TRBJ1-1	TGTGCCAGCAGTGAAGCGCGGGGGATTGAAGCTTTCTTT	CASSEARGIEAFF
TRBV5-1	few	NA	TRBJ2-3	TGCGCCAGCAGCTTGTACGGGAGCCCAGGGACAGATACGCAGTATTTT	CASSLYGSPGTDTQYF
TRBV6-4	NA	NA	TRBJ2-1	TGTGCCAGCAGTGAAATGGGGGGCTCCTACAATGAGCAGTTCTTC	CASSEMGGSYNEQFF
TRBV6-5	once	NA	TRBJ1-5	TGTGCCAGCAGTTACTCCGACAGGCGAATCAATCAGCCCCAGCATTTT	CASSYSDRRINQPQHF
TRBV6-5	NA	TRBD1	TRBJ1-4	TGTGCCAGCAGACTTACAGGGGGCAAAAGTGAAAAACTGTTTTTT	CASRLTGGKSEKLFF
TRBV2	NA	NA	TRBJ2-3	TGTGCCAGCAGCGGCGGTGATACGCAGTATTTT	CASSGGDTQYF
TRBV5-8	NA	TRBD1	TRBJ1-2	TGTGCCAGCAGCCAAGACAGGGCCACTAGGGGCTACACCTTC	CASSQDRATRGYTF
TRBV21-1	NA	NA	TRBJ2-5	TGTGCCAGCAGCAAAGGAACTGGGGGGAGAGAGACCCAGTACTTC	CASSKGTGGRETQYF
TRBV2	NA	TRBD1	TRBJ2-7	TGTGCCACCCTGCAGGGGGAGCTCTACGAGCAGTACTTC	CATLQGELYEQYF
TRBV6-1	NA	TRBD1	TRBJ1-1	TGTGCCAGCCTCCGGAGGAGGGGGCCGGACACTGAAGCTTTCTTT	CASLRRRGPDTEAFF
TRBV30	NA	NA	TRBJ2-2	TGTGCCTGGCTCGCGGGCCCCGGGGAGCTGTTTTTT	CAWLAGPGELFF
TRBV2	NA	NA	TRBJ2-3	TGTGCCAGCAGTGAATTGTCAAGCCCAGATACGCAGTATTTT	CASSELSSPDTQYF
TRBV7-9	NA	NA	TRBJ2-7	TGTTCCAGCAGCTTAGGGTCTGGTTCGGTCTACGAGCAGTACTTC	CSSSLGSGSVYEQYF
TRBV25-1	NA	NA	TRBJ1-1	TGTGCCAGCAGTGAATGGCCGGGGGGGGGCGGGAACACTGAAGCTTTCTTT	CASSEWPGGGGNTEAFF
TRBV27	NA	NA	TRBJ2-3	TGTGCCAGCAGCCCCCAGGGGTTCGGTACAGATACGCAGTATTTT	CASSPQGFGTDTQYF
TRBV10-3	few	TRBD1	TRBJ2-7	TGTGCCATCAAACCGGGGACAGGGATCTACGAGCAGTACTTC	CAIKPGTGIYEQYF
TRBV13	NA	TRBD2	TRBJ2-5	TGTGCCAGCAGCTTTGGACTAGCGGTCCAAGAGACCCAGTACTTC	CASSFGLAVQETQYF
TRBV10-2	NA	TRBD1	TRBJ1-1	TGCGCCAGTTCCGGGGGACAGGTGAACACTGAAGCTTTCTTT	CASSGGQVNTEAFF
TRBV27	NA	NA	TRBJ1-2	TGTGCCAGCAGTTTATCGTGGGGGGTGGGAGGCTACACCTTC	CASSLSWGVGGYTF
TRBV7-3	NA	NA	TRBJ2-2	TGTGCCAGCAGCTTAATTGCGGGGGCCTCAGACGGGGAGCTGTTTTTT	CASSLIAGASDGELFF